The entry that follows covers one T cell receptor beta chain sequence. The antigen is not known. The CDR3 is 15 amino acids. Trimming removed 5 bases from V and 5 bases from J, with 18 bases in between. Germline assignment: CDR1 PRHDT and CDR2 FYEKMQ (reference sequence). Only in-frame clones appear in the TCRdb table, and some are missing; sequencing was by immunoSEQ multiplex PCR. The sample shows 120,000 to 150,000 clones, approximately 86% of them seen only once. The data were taken from a study of cytomegalovirus exposure and HLA in healthy donors. Across the whole study: The same platform used for the 500 to 850 first-cohort repertoires was also used for the 120 or so validation repertoires, as a later analysis reported. Study results and caveats: In vitro experiments confirmed that three CMV-associated chains were specific for CMV antigens. Most TCRs appeared rarely, but some public TCRs recurred in many donors.

The chain employs TRBV13 and TRBJ1-2; D possibly corresponds to TRBD1 (6 bases). Sequencing was done on a sample of PBMCs. The sequence was collected from a man between 18 and 29 years old in good health and CMV-seropositive. The CDR3 bases are TGTGCCAGCAGCGCCGCTTGGACAGAACCGTATGGCTACACCTTC. Encoded protein: CASSAAWTEPYGYTF. The full variable domain, completed using reference TRBV13 and TRBJ1-2, is AAGVIQSPRHLIKEKRETATLKCYPIPRHDTVYWYQQGPGQDPQFLISFYEKMQSDKGSIPDRFSAQQFSDYHSELNMSSLELGDSALYFCASSAAWTEPYGYTFGSGTRLTVV.